The 9 T cell receptor beta chains below were found in one sample sequenced in a study of T cells in Graves' hyperthyroidism and ophthalmopathy. RNA transcripts provided the source from which TCR beta CDR3 regions were amplified. The HTBI set primed first-round TCR CDR3 RT-PCR. TCRdb reanalysed the multiplex PCR reads using MiXCR and keeps one entry per CDR3 protein. The data show approximately 300,000 distinct CDR3 sequences, with approximately 15% seen just once and approximately 60% held by the top ten. Sequenced: blood. Receptor source: a woman aged 55-69 years with Graves' ophthalmopathy.

Many counts were recorded for this clonotype. The chain employs TRBV5-6 and TRBJ2-3; D is undetermined. The length of the CDR3 is 14 residues. The V end lost 4 bases, the J end lost 4 bases, and 13 bases lay between the germline ends. The germline gives CDR1 SGHDT, CDR2 YYEEEE. Here the CDR3 DNA reads TGTGCCAGCAGCCCCTTTCCGGGCGCAGATACGCAGTATTTT. It yields the protein CASSPFPGADTQYF.

This clonotype was observed many times. This CDR3 reads CASSLSLAATEQGQFF. DNA of the CDR3: TGTGCCAGCAGTCTATCACTAGCGGCGACCGAACAGGGCCAGTTCTTC. The chain combines TRBV28 with TRBJ2-1, with 8 bases fitting TRBD2. This CDR3 is built from 16 residues. CDR1 MDHEN and CDR2 SYDVKM come from the germline V gene. The junction had 19 bases not matched to a gene; V was cut back by 5 bases and J by 13 bases.

This clonotype has at least ten counts. This chain connects TRBV2 to TRBJ1-1; possibly TRBD1 for D (5 bases). This CDR3 is built from 12 residues. V gave up 6 bases and J gave up 4 bases, with 9 bases separating them. The germline gives CDR1 SNHLY, CDR2 FYNNEI. CDR3 protein: CASRGQGTEAFF. CDR3 DNA: TGTGCCAGCAGGGGCCAGGGCACTGAAGCTTTCTTT.

This clonotype was seen ten or more times. V gene TRBV28 combines with J gene TRBJ1-2; TRBD1 matches at 7 bases. From germline, CDR1 is MDHEN and CDR2 SYDVKM. V lost 5 bases to trimming and J lost 0 bases; unmatched junction nucleotides: 6. CDR3 length: 15 amino acids. The CDR3 sequence: CASSMTGLSNYGYTF. In nucleotides, the CDR3 is TGTGCCAGCAGTATGACAGGGCTGTCTAACTATGGCTACACCTTC.

This clonotype was seen a handful of times. CDR3 nucleotide sequence: TGCAGTGCTATCCGGGACAGCGGTGGAGAGGGCTACACCTTC. It translates to CSAIRDSGGEGYTF. This sequence joins TRBV20-1 and TRBJ1-2, with 7 bases that match TRBD1. CDR1 is DFQATT and CDR2 is SNEGSKA in the germline V gene (reference sequence). V was clipped by 4 bases and J by 8 bases; unmatched bases: 13. The CDR3 runs 14 residues.

The chain employs TRBV7-6 and TRBJ2-5; the D gene is possibly TRBD2 (6 bases). The CDR3 is made up of 15 amino acids. V lost 4 bases and J 3 bases, leaving 15 bases between the germline ends. Germline V gene lookup returns CDR1 SGHVS and CDR2 FNYEAQ. CDR3 amino acids: CASSSLGREEETQYF. The CDR3 DNA reads TGTGCCAGCAGCTCCTTAGGCAGGGAGGAAGAGACCCAGTACTTC.

This clonotype was seen many times. This sequence joins TRBV12-3 or TRBV12-4 and TRBJ2-4; perhaps TRBD1 as D (6 bases). The CDR3 runs 20 residues. V was pared by 6 bases and J by 2 bases, with 29 bases between. CDR3 DNA: TGTGCCAGCAGCGAGGTCTCGGCCTTTCGGAGAGGGGGAACCAAAAACATTCAGTACTTC. Translated, it gives CASSEVSAFRRGGTKNIQYF.

This clonotype was seen ten or more times. The chain couples TRBV20-1 to TRBJ2-7; TRBD2 aligns across 7 bases. CDR1 and CDR2 (germline): DFQATT, SNEGSKA (reference sequence). Germline trimming cut 0 bases from V and 4 bases from J; bases unmatched to any gene: 9. This CDR3 region has 15 residues. CDR3 loop: CSARDLGGGNYEQYF. The CDR3, as DNA: TGCAGTGCTAGAGATCTGGGGGGGGGGAATTACGAGCAGTACTTC.

This clonotype was picked up many times. The chain has TRBV27 and TRBJ2-2; TRBD1 might be the D (5 bases). This CDR3 has 15 residues. CDR1 MNHEY and CDR2 SMNVEV come from the germline V gene (reference sequence). The germline V and J ends were trimmed by 1 base and 5 bases, with 11 bases remaining between them. The CDR3: CASSLWGRVTGELFF. The CDR3 DNA is TGTGCCAGCAGTTTATGGGGCAGGGTTACCGGGGAGCTGTTTTTT.